Below are 25 T cell receptor beta chains sequenced from a single sample in a study of post-analysis software for immune sequencing data. Unique-molecular-identifier-tagged TCR beta cDNA libraries were used. TCRdb reprocessed the PCR reads with MiXCR, giving one entry per CDR3 protein. This table holds over 150,000 distinct CDR3 sequences, 35% to 40% found once. Here the sequenced sample was blood, taken after autologous hematopoietic stem cell transplantation. Receptors originate from a girl under 18 with multiple sclerosis.

V and J are TRBV4-1 and TRBJ1-1, with 10 positions matching TRBD1. Germline V gene data show CDR1 as MGHRA and CDR2 as YSYEKL. This CDR3 has 15 residues. J lost 8 bases, V lost 3 bases, and 9 bases had no gene match. This CDR3 reads CASSHPPGQGMEAFF. For the CDR3, the DNA is TGCGCCAGCAGCCATCCTCCGGGACAGGGGATGGAAGCTTTCTTT.

This chain links TRBV14 with TRBJ1-1, with D unresolved. Germline V gene sequence: CDR1 SGHDN, CDR2 FVKESK. V gave up 4 bases and J gave up 2 bases, with 14 bases separating them. CDR3 length equals 15 residues. As DNA, the CDR3 is TGTGCCAGCAGCCCCTATCCTTCCGTAAACACTGAAGCTTTCTTT. It is translated as CASSPYPSVNTEAFF.

The V call is TRBV5-8, the J call TRBJ2-1; D is uncertain. The CDR3 length is 15 residues. V was pared by 4 bases and J by 7 bases, with 18 bases between. Germline CDR1 reads SGHTS; CDR2 reads YDEGEE. The CDR3 region is CASSPTGGGKNEQFF. CDR3 sequence (DNA): TGTGCCAGCAGCCCTACGGGTGGCGGAAAAAATGAGCAGTTCTTC. The full variable domain, rest sourced from reference TRBV5-8 and TRBJ2-1, is EAGVTQSPTHLIKTRGQQATLRCSPISGHTSVYWYQQALGLGLQFLLWYDEGEERNRGNFPPRFSGRQFPNYSSELNVNALELEDSALYLCASSPTGGGKNEQFFGPGTRLTVL.

The chain joins TRBV18 to TRBJ2-3; 8 bases align to TRBD1. The V gene end was trimmed by 8 bases and the J gene end by 0 bases; junction bases not matched to a gene: 16. The CDR3 has 18 amino acids. CDR1 KGHSH and CDR2 LQKENI come from the germline V gene. CDR3 region: CASAIVGQVLSSTDTQYF. CDR3 DNA: TGTGCCAGCGCCATCGTGGGACAGGTATTGTCTAGCACAGATACGCAGTATTTT.

The table lists this clonotype with a count of one. The germline gene is not matched at one end of the junction; a read error may be the cause. The J gene is TRBJ2-3, the V gene TRBV5-1; a weak D match, TRBD2 (6 bases). This CDR3 spans 15 amino acids. The V gene's germline CDR1 is SGHRS and CDR2 YFSETQ. The CDR3 DNA sequence: TGCGCCAGCAGCTTGCGCGGGGTTAGCAGAGATACGCAGTATTTT. Translating gives CASSLRGVSRDTQYF.

About this clonotype: The junction shows a germline mismatch at one end, possibly a read error. The CDR3 region has the DNA TGTGCCCTGTTTGGGGGGCGCGACTATAGCTACACCTTC. It translates to CALFGGRDYSYTF. The chain uses TRBV6-6 and TRBJ1-2, with D perhaps matching TRBD1 (6 bases). The germline CDR1 and CDR2 sequences are MNHNY and SVGAGI (reference sequence). This CDR3 comprises 13 residues.

This clonotype appeared a few times. The chain employs TRBV6-1 and TRBJ2-1, with TRBD1 matching 8 bases. Trimming removed 4 bases from V and 10 bases from J; junction bases left unmatched: 12. The CDR3 length is 15 residues. The germline V gene encodes CDR1 MNHNS and CDR2 SASEGT. Here the CDR3 DNA reads TGTGCCAGCAGTGGGACAGGGTTGGAGGGATCGGAGCAGTTCTTC. This translates into CASSGTGLEGSEQFF.

J is TRBJ1-4 and V is TRBV7-2; no firm D call. Per the germline V gene, CDR1 is SGHTA and CDR2 is FQGNSA. The V end was cut by 1 base, the J end by 4 bases, with 16 bases between. The CDR3 runs to 17 residues. The CDR3 reads CASSLEGRRAGNEKLFF. CDR3 nucleotides: TGTGCCAGCAGCTTAGAGGGTCGGAGGGCGGGTAATGAAAAACTGTTTTTT.

The chain links TRBV4-3 to TRBJ2-1; D not certain. CDR1 is LGHNA and CDR2 is YSLEER in the germline V gene. CDR3 size: 13 residues. V lost 1 base, J lost 6 bases, and 7 bases lay in between. The CDR3 region has the DNA TGCGCCAGCAGCCAAGGAAGAGGCAATGAGCAGTTCTTC. Translating gives CASSQGRGNEQFF.

In this sample, this clonotype turned up many times. The chain couples TRBV29-1 to TRBJ2-3; possible D gene TRBD1, 5 bases. In germline, CDR1 is SQVTM, CDR2 ANQGSEA. V shed 4 bases and J shed 2 bases, with 7 bases lying between them. The CDR3 is 12 residues long. The CDR3 DNA follows: TGCAGCGTTGCAGGGATCACAGATACGCAGTATTTT. This translates into CSVAGITDTQYF.

The chain recombines TRBV7-8 with TRBJ2-1; TRBD2 agrees at 7 bases. The CDR3 length is 16 residues. Germline CDR1 SGHVS, CDR2 FQNEAQ. The junction had 6 bases not matched to a gene; V was cut back by 1 base and J by 3 bases. The CDR3 bases are TGTGCCAGCAGCTTAGGGGTCGGGGGGAACTACAATGAGCAGTTCTTC. It yields the protein CASSLGVGGNYNEQFF.

The genes are TRBV29-1 and TRBJ1-1, with TRBD1 as a possible D gene (5 bases). CDR1 and CDR2 (germline): SQVTM, ANQGSEA. V lost 5 bases, J lost 7 bases, and 14 bases lay in between. The CDR3 runs 12 residues. The CDR3 here is CSVRAGGIEAFF. CDR3 DNA sequence: TGCAGCGTTCGGGCGGGGGGGATTGAAGCTTTCTTT.

There are a few counts of this clonotype. J is TRBJ2-5 and V is TRBV19, with unresolved D. This CDR3 is built from 12 residues. Trimming pared 11 bases from V and 4 bases from J, leaving 14 bases between. CDR1 is LNHDA, CDR2 SQIVND, per germline (reference sequence). The CDR3 is CAAGSLGETQYF. CDR3 nucleotides: TGTGCCGCAGGATCGCTTGGAGAGACCCAGTACTTC.

This rearrangement joins TRBV11-3 to TRBJ2-1; possibly TRBD1 for D (5 bases). Deletions cut 5 bases from V and 2 bases from J, with 19 bases between. The CDR3 covers 17 residues. From germline, CDR1 is SGHNT and CDR2 YENEEA. The CDR3 is CASSQGSRIRPYNEQFF. CDR3 DNA: TGTGCCAGCAGCCAGGGATCCCGAATAAGACCCTACAATGAGCAGTTCTTC. The whole variable domain, remainder taken from reference TRBV11-3 and TRBJ2-1, is EAGVVQSPRYKIIEKKQPVAFWCNPISGHNTLYWYLQNLGQGPELLIRYENEEAVDDSQLPKDRFSAERLKGVDSTLKIQPAELGDSAVYLCASSQGSRIRPYNEQFFGPGTRLTVL.

V usage is TRBV7-2 and J usage is TRBJ2-3; D uncertain. V dropped 5 bases and J dropped 4 bases, with 10 bases sitting between them. CDR1 is SGHTA and CDR2 is FQGNSA in the germline V gene. CDR3 length: 13 residues. The CDR3 reads CASSLLLADTQYF. DNA for the CDR3: TGTGCCAGCAGCCTTCTCCTCGCAGATACGCAGTATTTT.

Ten or more counts support this clonotype. The chain links TRBV29-1 to TRBJ2-7, with D tentatively TRBD2 (5 bases). Trimming took 2 bases from V and 0 from J, leaving 11 bases between them. The CDR3 consists of 14 residues. Germline values: CDR1 SQVTM, CDR2 ANQGSEA. The CDR3 loop is CSVEFGLGSYEQYF. The CDR3 bases are TGCAGCGTTGAATTCGGACTGGGCTCCTACGAGCAGTACTTC.

The chain couples TRBV7-3 to TRBJ2-5; D is tentatively TRBD1 or TRBD2 (7 bases each). Trimming removed 5 bases from V and 3 bases from J, with 16 bases in between. This CDR3 is built from 15 residues. Germline V gives CDR1 SGHTA, CDR2 FQGTGA. CDR3 nucleotide sequence: TGTGCCAGCAGCCCCAGGGGGGGGCCAGAAGAGACCCAGTACTTC. Translation: CASSPRGGPEETQYF.

The rearrangement links TRBV27 to TRBJ1-1, with D unresolved. The V end was cut by 2 bases, the J end by 6 bases, with 10 bases between. The CDR3 covers 13 residues. CDR1 and CDR2 (germline): MNHEY, SMNVEV (reference sequence). The CDR3 bases are TGTGCCAGCAGTTTAGTTTTTGGGGCTGAAGCTTTCTTT. Translation gives CASSLVFGAEAFF.

This clonotype occurred a few times. The gene calls are TRBV7-8 and TRBJ2-7, with a possible D match to TRBD2 (5 bases). The ends were cut back, 5 bases at V and 0 bases at J, with 11 bases in the middle. The CDR3 contains 14 residues. Per germline, CDR1 SGHVS and CDR2 FQNEAQ. CDR3 DNA sequence: TGTGCCAGCAGCCCCAGAGGGAGCTCCTACGAGCAGTACTTC. Residues: CASSPRGSSYEQYF.

This clonotype occurred a few times. The chain couples TRBV6-4 to TRBJ2-4; 9 bases are a match to TRBD1. This CDR3 region has 13 residues. The V segment lost 6 bases and the J segment 8 bases; nucleotides outside the gene matches: 5. Per germline, CDR1 MRHNA and CDR2 SNTAGT. The DNA of the CDR3 is TGTGCCAGCAGGGACAGGGGTCGATACATTCAGTACTTC. Amino acid sequence: CASRDRGRYIQYF.

The chain joins TRBV5-1 to TRBJ1-1, with D maybe TRBD1 (6 bases). V lost 2 bases, J lost 2 bases, and 10 bases lay in between. Per germline, CDR1 SGHRS and CDR2 YFSETQ. CDR3 length: 14 residues. CDR3 DNA: TGCGCCAGCAGCTTCGCCAGGGGAAACACTGAAGCTTTCTTT. Protein sequence: CASSFARGNTEAFF. Looking up the rest from reference TRBV5-1 and TRBJ1-1 gives the full variable domain: KAGVTQTPRYLIKTRGQQVTLSCSPISGHRSVSWYQQTPGQGLQFLFEYFSETQRNKGNFPGRFSGRQFSNSRSEMNVSTLELGDSALYLCASSFARGNTEAFFGQGTRLTVV.

This clonotype was seen only a few times. The chain has TRBV20-1 and TRBJ1-5; D possibly corresponds to TRBD1 (5 bases). The CDR3 spans 15 residues. Germline loops: CDR1 DFQATT, CDR2 SNEGSKA (reference sequence). Trimming shortened V by 5 bases and J by 5 bases, and 19 bases separated the two germline ends. CDR3 in DNA: TGCAGTGCTTACCTTGGGGGAGGATCCTATCAGCCCCAGCATTTT. This sequence encodes CSAYLGGGSYQPQHF.

In its sample, this clonotype was seen many times. The chain combines TRBV3-1 with TRBJ2-5; 8 positions match TRBD2. The junction had 6 bases not matched to a gene; V was cut back by 4 bases and J by 5 bases. The CDR3 has 14 amino acids. Germline assignment: CDR1 LGHDT and CDR2 YNNKEL (reference sequence). The CDR3 coding sequence is TGTGCCAGCAGCCCCGGACTAGCTCGGGAGACCCAGTACTTC. Its translation is CASSPGLARETQYF.

This clonotype was observed a handful of times. This chain links TRBV18 with TRBJ2-3; D gene ambiguous. Germline assignment: CDR1 KGHSH and CDR2 LQKENI. This CDR3 spans 14 amino acids. V was clipped by 1 base and J by 2 bases, with 7 bases between them. The CDR3 here is CASSPHWTTDTQYF. Written as DNA, the CDR3 is TGTGCCAGCTCACCACATTGGACCACAGATACGCAGTATTTT.

To note about this clonotype: A read error may produce the germline difference seen at one junction end. The chain recombines TRBV2 with TRBJ1-2, with D perhaps TRBD1 (5 bases). CDR1 SNHLY and CDR2 FYNNEI come from the germline V gene. The CDR3 covers 12 residues. The CDR3 reads CASREAGGGYTF. The CDR3 bases are TGTGCCAGCAGGGAAGCGGGGGGAGGCTACACCTTC.